This entry describes one T cell receptor beta chain. The antigen is undetermined. PCR was performed using 60 Vbeta and 13 Jbeta primers. This table comes from immunoSEQ multiplex PCR, and its TCRdb copy is limited to in-frame clones, with some not included. The data show approximately 150,000 clones, more than 65% seen once. The data are from a study of cytomegalovirus exposure and HLA in healthy donors. Study-wide points: Reportedly, HLA-A and HLA-B alleles of most subjects were accurately predicted from TCR beta. Versus the approximately 700-donor mean, an Asian-associated ancestry cluster reportedly showed fewer N-insertions in a later analysis.

This CDR3 is 12 amino acids long. With 7 bases removed from V and 7 bases from J, the gap between germline ends came to 13 bases. Germline V CDR1 and CDR2: MDHEN, SYDVKM. The chain joins TRBV28 to TRBJ1-2, with D possibly matching TRBD1 (5 bases). The sequencing input was PBMCs. This sequence was found in a man aged 50-59 years in good health and CMV-seropositive. As DNA, the CDR3 is TGTGCCAGCACCCTAGGAGGGACTGGCTACACCTTC. This codes for CASTLGGTGYTF.